These 15 T cell receptor beta chains came from one sample sequenced in a study of T cells in Graves' hyperthyroidism and ophthalmopathy. RNA transcripts served as the template for amplifying TCR beta CDR3 regions. With the HTBI primer set, the TCR CDR3 went through a first round of RT-PCR. MiXCR, applied by TCRdb to the multiplex PCR reads, yields one record per CDR3 protein. The table shows around 300,000 distinct CDR3 sequences, with 22% occurring only once. Sequencing input: blood. These receptors all come from a man aged 25-40 years with Graves' ophthalmopathy.

This clonotype was counted at least ten times. V gene TRBV18 combines with J gene TRBJ1-2; TRBD1 might be the D (5 bases). Germline loops: CDR1 KGHSH, CDR2 LQKENI. The CDR3 is 11 residues long. Trimming stripped 6 bases from V and 12 bases from J, with 14 bases between. The CDR3, as DNA: TGTGCCAGCTCGTCCGGGACCCGGGACACCTTC. Protein: CASSSGTRDTF. Drawing the rest from reference TRBV18 and TRBJ1-2, the complete variable domain is NAGVMQNPRHLVRRRGQEARLRCSPMKGHSHVYWYRQLPEEGLKFMVYLQKENIIDESGMPKERFSAEFPKEGPSILRIQQVVRGDSAAYFCASSSGTRDTFGSGTRLTVV.

Many counts were recorded for this clonotype. The chain uses TRBV11-2 and TRBJ1-5; no definite D call. Germline V gives CDR1 SGHAT, CDR2 FQNNGV. The CDR3 has 15 amino acids. Trimming removed 2 bases from V and 7 bases from J, with 15 bases in between. The CDR3 DNA follows: TGTGCCAGCAGCTTACCGACCGACGTGCGGCAGCCCCAGCATTTT. Translating it yields CASSLPTDVRQPQHF.

Details on this clonotype: Given a much more abundant clone one base away, this may be a read error. This chain links TRBV7-8 with TRBJ2-7; D is unresolved. This CDR3 comprises 17 residues. Germline V CDR1 and CDR2: SGHVS, FQNEAQ. Trimming removed 2 bases from V and 1 base from J, with 18 bases in between. The CDR3 loop reads CASSLTAVGKKSYEQYF. The CDR3 DNA sequence: TGTGCCAGCAGCTTAACGGCGGTGGGAAAGAAATCCTACGAGCAGTACTTC. The full variable domain, its missing parts supplied by reference TRBV7-8 and TRBJ2-7, is GAGVSQSPRYKVAKRGQDVALRCDPISGHVSLFWYQQALGQGPEFLTYFQNEAQLDKSGLPSDRFFAERPEGSVSTLKIQRTQQEDSAVYLCASSLTAVGKKSYEQYFGPGTRLTVT.

V is TRBV27 and J is TRBJ1-1; D remains ambiguous. The V and J ends lost 8 bases and 1 base respectively, with 8 bases between them. Germline V gene sequence: CDR1 MNHEY, CDR2 SMNVEV (reference sequence). CDR3 length equals 12 residues. The CDR3 loop is CASHPSNTEAFF. CDR3 DNA: TGTGCCAGCCATCCCTCGAACACTGAAGCTTTCTTT.

This clonotype was recorded many times. The V call is TRBV11-1, the J call TRBJ1-1, with D possibly being TRBD1 (5 bases). The V and J ends lost 2 bases and 5 bases respectively, with 15 bases between them. This CDR3 contains 15 residues. CDR1 and CDR2 from the germline V gene are SGHAT and FQDESV (reference sequence). CDR3 nucleotide sequence: TGTGCCAGCAGCTTACGTGGGGGGACTGTGACTGAAGCTTTCTTT. Translating it yields CASSLRGGTVTEAFF.

This clonotype occurred many times. The CDR3 DNA reads TGTGCCAGCAGCCCCCCCCCGTTGGGCAGGTCGTCCTACGAGCAGTACTTC. Residues: CASSPPPLGRSSYEQYF. The chain employs TRBV13 and TRBJ2-7, with D uncertain. CDR1 and CDR2 from the germline V gene are PRHDT and FYEKMQ (reference sequence). The V end lost 5 bases, the J end lost 1 base, and 21 bases lay between the germline ends. The CDR3 sequence is 17 residues long. Drawing the rest from reference TRBV13 and TRBJ2-7, the complete variable domain is AAGVIQSPRHLIKEKRETATLKCYPIPRHDTVYWYQQGPGQDPQFLISFYEKMQSDKGSIPDRFSAQQFSDYHSELNMSSLELGDSALYFCASSPPPLGRSSYEQYFGPGTRLTVT.

V and J are TRBV12-5 and TRBJ1-5; D may be TRBD1 (5 bases). Per the germline V gene, CDR1 is LGHNT and CDR2 is FRNRAP. The length of the CDR3 is 14 residues. V was shortened by 9 bases and J by 2 bases, with 14 bases between the two germline ends. CDR3 sequence (DNA): TGTGCTAGCGCAGGGACTGGGGGCAATCAGCCCCAGCATTTT. Its protein is CASAGTGGNQPQHF.

The sample holds a few counts of this clonotype. A much larger clone differs by one base, so this may be a read error. The rearrangement links TRBV28 to TRBJ2-3; D perhaps matches TRBD1 (6 bases). Germline V lookup: CDR1 MDHEN, CDR2 SYDVKM. The CDR3 length is 15 residues. V was trimmed by 5 bases and J by 2 bases, leaving 14 bases between them. DNA for the CDR3: TGTGCCAGCAGTCCCTTGGGACACGACACAGATACGCAGTATTTT. Translating gives CASSPLGHDTDTQYF.

V is TRBV20-1 and J is TRBJ2-3; 8 bases are shared with TRBD2. J gave up 2 bases and V 3 bases, and 7 bases lay outside the gene matches. Per the germline V gene, CDR1 is DFQATT and CDR2 is SNEGSKA (reference sequence). The CDR3 consists of 15 residues. The CDR3 DNA follows: TGCAGTGCTAGTAGCACTAGCGGCAACACAGATACGCAGTATTTT. Translated: CSASSTSGNTDTQYF.

This sequence joins TRBV27 and TRBJ1-6; TRBD1 aligns across 7 bases. V shed 3 bases, J shed 6 bases, and the junction held 8 bases outside the gene matches. CDR1 and CDR2 (germline): MNHEY, SMNVEV (reference sequence). The CDR3 contains 16 residues. CDR3 in amino acids: CASSFKRGRANSPLHF. DNA for the CDR3: TGTGCCAGCAGTTTTAAGAGGGGGCGCGCTAATTCACCCCTCCACTTT.

With regard to this clonotype: The junction differs from germline at one of its ends, possibly a read error. This chain's CDR3 is CASTKLAQYF. The DNA of the CDR3 is TGCGCCAGCACCAAGCTAGCCCAGTACTTC. The V call is TRBV3-1, the J call TRBJ2-5; D not resolved. The CDR3 is 10 residues long. CDR1 and CDR2 from the germline V gene are LGHDT and YNNKEL (reference sequence).

This clonotype was observed a handful of times. This chain uses TRBV7-3 with TRBJ2-1, with 9 nucleotides matching TRBD1. V was clipped by 3 bases and J by 8 bases; unmatched bases: 11. There are 16 residues in the CDR3. CDR1 and CDR2 from the germline V gene are SGHTA and FQGTGA. CDR3: CASSLGGTGPRDEQFF. The CDR3 DNA follows: TGTGCCAGCAGCTTGGGTGGGACAGGGCCTAGGGATGAGCAGTTCTTC.

This clonotype was counted only a few times. The chain links TRBV30 to TRBJ2-7, with 7 bases lining up with TRBD1. The germline gives CDR1 GTSNPN, CDR2 SVGIG (reference sequence). After removal of 2 bases from V and 1 base from J, the junction contained 5 bases not matched to a gene. This CDR3 has 14 amino acids. CDR3 sequence: CAWSLPGQSYEQYF. DNA for the CDR3: TGTGCCTGGAGTTTGCCGGGACAGTCCTACGAGCAGTACTTC.

This clonotype was detected a few times. This chain links TRBV19 with TRBJ1-6; D is uncertain. Germline assignment: CDR1 LNHDA and CDR2 SQIVND (reference sequence). The CDR3 has 14 amino acids. Trimming left V 1 base short and J 7 bases short, with 8 bases between. The CDR3: CASSIVGWNSPLHF. DNA for the CDR3: TGTGCCAGTAGTATAGTGGGGTGGAATTCACCCCTCCACTTT.

This rearrangement joins TRBV12-3 or TRBV12-4 to TRBJ1-4, with TRBD1 as a possible D gene (5 bases). The ends were cut back, 5 bases at V and 6 bases at J, with 13 bases in the middle. The CDR3 loop spans 14 amino acids. The DNA for the CDR3 is TGTGCCAGCAGTCAGACAGAACGTGATGAAAAACTGTTTTTT. The encoded protein is CASSQTERDEKLFF.